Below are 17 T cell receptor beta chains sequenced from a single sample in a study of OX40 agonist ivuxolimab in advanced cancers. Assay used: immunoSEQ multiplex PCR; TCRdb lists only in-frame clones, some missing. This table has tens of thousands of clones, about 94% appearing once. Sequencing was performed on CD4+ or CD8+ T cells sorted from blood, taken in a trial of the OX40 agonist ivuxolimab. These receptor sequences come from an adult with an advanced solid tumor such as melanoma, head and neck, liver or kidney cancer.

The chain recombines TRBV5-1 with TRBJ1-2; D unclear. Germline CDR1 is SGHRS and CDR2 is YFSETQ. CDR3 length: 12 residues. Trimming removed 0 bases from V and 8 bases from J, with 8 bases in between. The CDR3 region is CASSLDKHGYTF. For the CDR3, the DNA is TGCGCCAGCAGCTTGGACAAACACGGCTACACCTTC.

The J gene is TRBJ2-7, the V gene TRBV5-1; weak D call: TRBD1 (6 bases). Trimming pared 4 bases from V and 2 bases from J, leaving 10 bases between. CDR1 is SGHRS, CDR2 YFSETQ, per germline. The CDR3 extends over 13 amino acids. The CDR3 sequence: CASSPGHTYEQYF. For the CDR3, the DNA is TGCGCCAGCAGCCCGGGACATACCTACGAGCAGTACTTC.

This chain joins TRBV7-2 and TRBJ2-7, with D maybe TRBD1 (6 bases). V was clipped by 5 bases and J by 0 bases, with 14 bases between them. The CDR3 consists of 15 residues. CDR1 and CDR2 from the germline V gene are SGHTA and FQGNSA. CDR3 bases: TGTGCCAGCAGCGCTACAGGGCCATCCTCCTACGAGCAGTACTTC. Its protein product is CASSATGPSSYEQYF.

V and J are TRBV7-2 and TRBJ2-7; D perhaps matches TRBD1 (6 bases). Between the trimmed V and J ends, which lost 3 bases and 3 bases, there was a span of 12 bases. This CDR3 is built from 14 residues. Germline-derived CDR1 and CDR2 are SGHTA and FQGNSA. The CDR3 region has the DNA TGTGCCAGCAGCTTTGGCCCAGGGGACTACGAGCAGTACTTC. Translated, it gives CASSFGPGDYEQYF.

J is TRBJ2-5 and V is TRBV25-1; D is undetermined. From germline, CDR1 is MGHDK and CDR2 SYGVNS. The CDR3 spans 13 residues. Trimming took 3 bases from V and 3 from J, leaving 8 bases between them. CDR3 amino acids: CASSDGLEETQYF. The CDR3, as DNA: TGTGCCAGCAGTGACGGGCTAGAAGAGACCCAGTACTTC. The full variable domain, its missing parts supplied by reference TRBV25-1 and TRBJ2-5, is EADIYQTPRYLVIGTGKKITLECSQTMGHDKMYWYQQDPGMELHLIHYSYGVNSTEKGDLSSESTVSRIRTEHFPLTLESARPSHTSQYLCASSDGLEETQYFGPGTRLLVL.

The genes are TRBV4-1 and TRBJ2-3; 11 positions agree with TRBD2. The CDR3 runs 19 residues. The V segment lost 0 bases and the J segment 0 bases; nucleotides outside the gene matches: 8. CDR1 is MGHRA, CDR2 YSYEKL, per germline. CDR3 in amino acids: CASSQDRGTSGLSTDTQYF. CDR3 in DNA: TGCGCCAGCAGCCAAGACCGAGGGACTAGCGGACTTAGCACAGATACGCAGTATTTT.

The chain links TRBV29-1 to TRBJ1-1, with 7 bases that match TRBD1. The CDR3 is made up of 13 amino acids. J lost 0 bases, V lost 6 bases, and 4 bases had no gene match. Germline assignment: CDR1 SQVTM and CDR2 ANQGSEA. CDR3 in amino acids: CSVMGQMNTEAFF. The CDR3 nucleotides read TGCAGCGTCATGGGACAGATGAACACTGAAGCTTTCTTT.

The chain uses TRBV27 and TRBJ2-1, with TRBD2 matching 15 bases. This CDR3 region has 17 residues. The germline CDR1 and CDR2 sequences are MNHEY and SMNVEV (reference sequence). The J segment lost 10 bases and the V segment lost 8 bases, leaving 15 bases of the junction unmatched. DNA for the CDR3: TGTGCCAGCGCTAGATTCCGGACTAGCGGGAGGGCCGTAGAGCAGTTCTTC. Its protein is CASARFRTSGRAVEQFF.

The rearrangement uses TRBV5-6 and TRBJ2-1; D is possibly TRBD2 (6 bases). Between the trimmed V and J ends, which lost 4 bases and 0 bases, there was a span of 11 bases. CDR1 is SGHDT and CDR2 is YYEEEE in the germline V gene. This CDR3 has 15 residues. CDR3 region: CASSGTSSSYNEQFF. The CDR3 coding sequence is TGTGCCAGCAGCGGTACTAGCTCCTCCTACAATGAGCAGTTCTTC. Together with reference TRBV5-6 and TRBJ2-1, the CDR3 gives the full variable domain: DAGVTQSPTHLIKTRGQQVTLRCSPKSGHDTVSWYQQALGQGPQFIFQYYEEEERQRGNFPDRFSGHQFPNYSSELNVNALLLGDSALYLCASSGTSSSYNEQFFGPGTRLTVL.

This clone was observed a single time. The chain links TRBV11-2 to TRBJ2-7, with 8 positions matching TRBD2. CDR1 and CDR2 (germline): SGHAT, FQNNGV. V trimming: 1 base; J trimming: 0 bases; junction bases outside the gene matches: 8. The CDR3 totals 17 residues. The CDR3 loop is CASSLVSSGLSSYEQYF. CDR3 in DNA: TGTGCCAGCAGCTTAGTATCTAGCGGGCTGAGCTCCTACGAGCAGTACTTC.

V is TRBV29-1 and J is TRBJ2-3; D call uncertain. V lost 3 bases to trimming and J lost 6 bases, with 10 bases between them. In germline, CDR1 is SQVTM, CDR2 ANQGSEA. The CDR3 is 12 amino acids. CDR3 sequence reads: CSVEARFDTQYF. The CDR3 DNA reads TGCAGCGTTGAGGCCCGTTTTGATACGCAGTATTTT.

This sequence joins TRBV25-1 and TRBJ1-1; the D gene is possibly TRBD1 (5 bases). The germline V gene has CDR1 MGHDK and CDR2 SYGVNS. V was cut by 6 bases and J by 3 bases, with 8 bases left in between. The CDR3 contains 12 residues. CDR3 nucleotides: TGTGCCAGCAGGGGGCTTTACACTGAAGCTTTCTTT. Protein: CASRGLYTEAFF.

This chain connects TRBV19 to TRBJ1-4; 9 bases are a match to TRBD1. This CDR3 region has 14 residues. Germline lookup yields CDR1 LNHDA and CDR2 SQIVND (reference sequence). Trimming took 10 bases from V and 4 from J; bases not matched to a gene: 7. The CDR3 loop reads CATQQTGGNEKLFF. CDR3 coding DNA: TGTGCCACCCAGCAGACAGGGGGTAATGAAAAACTGTTTTTT.

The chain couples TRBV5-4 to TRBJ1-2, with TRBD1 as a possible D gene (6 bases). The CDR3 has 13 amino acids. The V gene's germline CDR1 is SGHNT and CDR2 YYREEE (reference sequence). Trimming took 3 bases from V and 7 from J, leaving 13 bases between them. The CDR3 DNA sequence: TGTGCCAGCAGCTCCGGGACAAAAATTGGCTACACCTTC. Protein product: CASSSGTKIGYTF.

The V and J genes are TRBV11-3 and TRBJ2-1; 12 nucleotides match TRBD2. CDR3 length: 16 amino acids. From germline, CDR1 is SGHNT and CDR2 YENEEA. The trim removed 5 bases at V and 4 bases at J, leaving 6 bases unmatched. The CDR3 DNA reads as TGTGCCAGCAGCCGGACTAGCGGGGACGTTTACAATGAGCAGTTCTTC. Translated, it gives CASSRTSGDVYNEQFF.

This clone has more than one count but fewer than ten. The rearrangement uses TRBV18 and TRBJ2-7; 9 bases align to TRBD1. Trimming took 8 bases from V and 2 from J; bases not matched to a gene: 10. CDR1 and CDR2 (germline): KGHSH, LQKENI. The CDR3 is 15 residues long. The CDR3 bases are TGTGCCAGCACACAGCCGGGACAGGGAACCTACGAGCAGTACTTC. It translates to CASTQPGQGTYEQYF.

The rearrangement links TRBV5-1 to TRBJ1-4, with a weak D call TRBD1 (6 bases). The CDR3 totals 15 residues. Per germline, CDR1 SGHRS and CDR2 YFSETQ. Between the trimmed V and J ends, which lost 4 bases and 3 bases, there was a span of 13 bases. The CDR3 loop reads CASSGQGTSNEKLFF. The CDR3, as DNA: TGCGCCAGCAGCGGGCAGGGGACCTCTAATGAAAAACTGTTTTTT.